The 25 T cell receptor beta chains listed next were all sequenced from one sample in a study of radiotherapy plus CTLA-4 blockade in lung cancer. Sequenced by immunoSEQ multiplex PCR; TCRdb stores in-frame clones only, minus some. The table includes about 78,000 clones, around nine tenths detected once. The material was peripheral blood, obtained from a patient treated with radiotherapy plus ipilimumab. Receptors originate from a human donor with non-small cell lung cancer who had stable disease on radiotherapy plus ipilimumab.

CDR3 in amino acids: CASSPTGTATGELFF. The DNA of the CDR3 is TGCGCCAGCAGCCCTACCGGGACAGCCACCGGGGAGCTGTTTTTT. The V call is TRBV4-1, the J call TRBJ2-2; TRBD1 matches 7 bases. The CDR3 covers 15 residues. With 4 bases clipped from V and 4 bases from J, the junction kept 6 bases outside the gene matches. Germline CDR1 reads MGHRA; CDR2 reads YSYEKL.

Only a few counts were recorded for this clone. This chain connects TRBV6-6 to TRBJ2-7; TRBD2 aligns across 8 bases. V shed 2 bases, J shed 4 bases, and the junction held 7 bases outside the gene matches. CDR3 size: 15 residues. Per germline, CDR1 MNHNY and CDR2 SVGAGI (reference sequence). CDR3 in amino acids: CASSYAAGGTYEQYF. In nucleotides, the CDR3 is TGTGCCAGCAGTTACGCTGCGGGGGGTACATACGAGCAGTACTTC.

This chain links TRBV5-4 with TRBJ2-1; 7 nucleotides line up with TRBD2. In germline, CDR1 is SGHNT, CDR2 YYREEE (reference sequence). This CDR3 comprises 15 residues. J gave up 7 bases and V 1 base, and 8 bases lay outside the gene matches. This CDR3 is CASSLPSGGRNEQFF. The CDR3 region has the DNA TGTGCCAGCAGCTTGCCTAGCGGCGGTCGGAATGAGCAGTTCTTC.

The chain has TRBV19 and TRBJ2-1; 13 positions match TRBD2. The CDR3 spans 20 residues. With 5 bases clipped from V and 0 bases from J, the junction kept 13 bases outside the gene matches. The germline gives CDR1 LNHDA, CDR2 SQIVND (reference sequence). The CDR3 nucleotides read TGTGCCAGTAGTTTCCTCCCGGGACTAGCGGGACCACTCTCCTACAATGAGCAGTTCTTC. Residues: CASSFLPGLAGPLSYNEQFF.

The CDR3 sequence is CASTRLAGTTGELFF. CDR3 sequence (DNA): TGTGCCAGCACCCGACTAGCGGGGACAACCGGGGAGCTGTTTTTT. The chain recombines TRBV9 with TRBJ2-2; 11 bases map to TRBD2. The CDR3 extends over 15 amino acids. In germline, CDR1 is SGDLS, CDR2 YYNGEE. The V gene end was trimmed by 6 bases and the J gene end by 5 bases; junction bases not matched to a gene: 6.

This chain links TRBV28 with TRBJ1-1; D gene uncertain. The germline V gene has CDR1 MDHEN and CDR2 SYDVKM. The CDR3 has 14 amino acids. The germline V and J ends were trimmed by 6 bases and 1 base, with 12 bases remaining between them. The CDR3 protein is CASSQLPSNTEAFF. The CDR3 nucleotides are TGTGCCAGCAGCCAACTGCCCTCGAACACTGAAGCTTTCTTT.

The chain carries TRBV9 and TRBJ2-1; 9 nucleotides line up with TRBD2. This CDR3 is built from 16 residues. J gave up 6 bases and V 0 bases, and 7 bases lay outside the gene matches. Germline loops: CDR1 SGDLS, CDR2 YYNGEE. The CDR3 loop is CASSVDLAGRFNEQFF. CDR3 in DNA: TGTGCCAGCAGCGTAGATCTAGCGGGAAGGTTCAATGAGCAGTTCTTC.

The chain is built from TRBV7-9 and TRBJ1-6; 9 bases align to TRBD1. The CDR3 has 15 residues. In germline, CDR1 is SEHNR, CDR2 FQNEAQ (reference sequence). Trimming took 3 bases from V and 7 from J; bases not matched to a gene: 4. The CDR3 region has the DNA TGTGCCAGCAGCTTGACCGGGACAGGGAATTCACCCCTCCACTTT. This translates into CASSLTGTGNSPLHF.

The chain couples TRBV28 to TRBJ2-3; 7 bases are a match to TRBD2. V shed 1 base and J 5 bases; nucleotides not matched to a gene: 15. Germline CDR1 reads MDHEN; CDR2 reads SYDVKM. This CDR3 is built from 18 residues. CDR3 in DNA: TGTGCCAGCAGTTTATACCCCCCCTCTAGCGGAGGGATAGATACGCAGTATTTT. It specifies CASSLYPPSSGGIDTQYF.

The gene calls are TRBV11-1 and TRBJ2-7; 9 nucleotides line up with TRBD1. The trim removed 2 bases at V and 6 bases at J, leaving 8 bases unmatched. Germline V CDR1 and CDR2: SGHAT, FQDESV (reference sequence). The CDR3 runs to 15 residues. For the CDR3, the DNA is TGTGCCAGCAGCTTACTGGGACAGGGATCGGCCGAGCAGTACTTC. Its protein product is CASSLLGQGSAEQYF.

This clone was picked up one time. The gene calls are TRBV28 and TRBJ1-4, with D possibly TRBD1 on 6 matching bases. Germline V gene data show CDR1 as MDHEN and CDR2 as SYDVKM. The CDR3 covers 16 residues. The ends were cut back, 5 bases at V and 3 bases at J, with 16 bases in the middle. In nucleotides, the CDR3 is TGTGCCAGCAGTCGCCCAAGGGGGGGGGCTAATGAAAAACTGTTTTTT. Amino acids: CASSRPRGGANEKLFF.

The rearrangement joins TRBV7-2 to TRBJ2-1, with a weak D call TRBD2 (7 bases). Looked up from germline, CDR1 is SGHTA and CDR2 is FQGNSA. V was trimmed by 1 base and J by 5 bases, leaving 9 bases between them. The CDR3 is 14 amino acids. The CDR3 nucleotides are TGTGCCAGCAGCTTAGTAGGGGGGGACAATGAGCAGTTCTTC. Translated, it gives CASSLVGGDNEQFF. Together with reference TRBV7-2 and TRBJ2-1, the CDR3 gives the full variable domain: GAGVSQSPSNKVTEKGKDVELRCDPISGHTALYWYRQSLGQGLEFLIYFQGNSAPDKSGLPSDRFSAERTGGSVSTLTIQRTQQEDSAVYLCASSLVGGDNEQFFGPGTRLTVL.

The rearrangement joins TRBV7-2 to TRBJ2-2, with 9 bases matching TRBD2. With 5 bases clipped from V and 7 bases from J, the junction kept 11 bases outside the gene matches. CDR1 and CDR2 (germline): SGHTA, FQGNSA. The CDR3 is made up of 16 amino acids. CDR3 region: CASSPRGGGAGGELFF. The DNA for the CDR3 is TGTGCCAGCAGCCCCCGGGGCGGGGGGGCCGGCGGGGAGCTGTTTTTT.

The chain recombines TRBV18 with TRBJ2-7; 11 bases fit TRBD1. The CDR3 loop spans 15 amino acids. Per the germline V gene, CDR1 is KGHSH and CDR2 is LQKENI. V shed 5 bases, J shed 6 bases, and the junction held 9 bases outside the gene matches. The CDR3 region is CASSNPGQGVFEQYF. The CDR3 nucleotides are TGTGCCAGCTCAAATCCGGGACAGGGGGTTTTCGAGCAGTACTTC.

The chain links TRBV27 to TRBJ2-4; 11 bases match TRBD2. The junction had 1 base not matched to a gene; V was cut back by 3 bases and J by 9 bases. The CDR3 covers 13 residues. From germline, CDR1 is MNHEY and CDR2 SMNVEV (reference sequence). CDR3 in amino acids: CASSLGTSGIQYF. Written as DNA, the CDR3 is TGTGCCAGCAGTTTGGGGACTAGCGGCATTCAGTACTTC.

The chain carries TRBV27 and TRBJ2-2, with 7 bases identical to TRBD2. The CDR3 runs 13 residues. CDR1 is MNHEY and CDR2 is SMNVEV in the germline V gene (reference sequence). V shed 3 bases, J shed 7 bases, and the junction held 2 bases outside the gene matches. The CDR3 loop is CASSLAGVGELFF. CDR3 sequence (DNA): TGTGCCAGCAGTTTGGCGGGGGTCGGGGAGCTGTTTTTT.

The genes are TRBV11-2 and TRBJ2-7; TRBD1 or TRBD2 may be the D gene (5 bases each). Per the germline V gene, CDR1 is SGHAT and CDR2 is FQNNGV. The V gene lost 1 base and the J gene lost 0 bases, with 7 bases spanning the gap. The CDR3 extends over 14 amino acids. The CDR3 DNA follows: TGTGCCAGCAGCTTAGGGGGGTTCTCCTACGAGCAGTACTTC. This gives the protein CASSLGGFSYEQYF.

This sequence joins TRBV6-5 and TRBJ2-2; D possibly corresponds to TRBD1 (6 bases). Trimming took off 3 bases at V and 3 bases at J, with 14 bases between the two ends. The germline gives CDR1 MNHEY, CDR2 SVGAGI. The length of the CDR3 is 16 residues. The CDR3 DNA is TGTGCCAGCAGTTATTCCTACAGGGCGGACACCGGGGAGCTGTTTTTT. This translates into CASSYSYRADTGELFF.

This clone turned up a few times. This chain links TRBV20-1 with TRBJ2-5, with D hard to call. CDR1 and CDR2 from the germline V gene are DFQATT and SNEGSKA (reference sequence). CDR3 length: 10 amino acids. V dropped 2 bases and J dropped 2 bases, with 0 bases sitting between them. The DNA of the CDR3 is TGCAGTGCTAGACAAGAGACCCAGTACTTC. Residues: CSARQETQYF.

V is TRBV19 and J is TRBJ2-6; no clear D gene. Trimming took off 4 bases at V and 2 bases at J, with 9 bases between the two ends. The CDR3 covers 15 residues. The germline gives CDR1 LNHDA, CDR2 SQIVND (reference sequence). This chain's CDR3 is CASSRVPTGANVLTF. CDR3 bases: TGTGCCAGTAGTAGGGTTCCAACTGGGGCCAACGTCCTGACTTTC.

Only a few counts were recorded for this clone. The CDR3, as DNA: TGTGCCAGCAGCTTCAGCCAACGTGCCTACGAGCAGTACTTC. Translating gives CASSFSQRAYEQYF. The chain joins TRBV7-9 to TRBJ2-7; D gene ambiguous. Trimming shortened V by 3 bases and J by 2 bases, and 11 bases separated the two germline ends. There are 14 residues in the CDR3. Germline V gene sequence: CDR1 SEHNR, CDR2 FQNEAQ (reference sequence).

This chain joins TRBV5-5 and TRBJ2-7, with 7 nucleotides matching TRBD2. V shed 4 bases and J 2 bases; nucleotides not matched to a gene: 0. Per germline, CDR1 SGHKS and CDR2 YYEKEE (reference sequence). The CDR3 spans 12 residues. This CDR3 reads CASSRGAYEQYF. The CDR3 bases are TGTGCCAGCAGCCGGGGGGCCTACGAGCAGTACTTC.

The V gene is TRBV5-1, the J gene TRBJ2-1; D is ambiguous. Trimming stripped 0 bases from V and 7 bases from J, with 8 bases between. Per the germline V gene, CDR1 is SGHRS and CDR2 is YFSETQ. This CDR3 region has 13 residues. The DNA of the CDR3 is TGCGCCAGCAGCTTGGCACATGTGAATGAGCAGTTCTTC. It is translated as CASSLAHVNEQFF.

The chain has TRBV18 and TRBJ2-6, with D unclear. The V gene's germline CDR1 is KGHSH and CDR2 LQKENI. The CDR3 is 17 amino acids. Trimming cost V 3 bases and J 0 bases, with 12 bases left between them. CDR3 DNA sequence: TGTGCCAGCTCACCGGCAGGCCGATACTCTGGGGCCAACGTCCTGACTTTC. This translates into CASSPAGRYSGANVLTF. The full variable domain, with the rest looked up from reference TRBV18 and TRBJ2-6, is NAGVMQNPRHLVRRRGQEARLRCSPMKGHSHVYWYRQLPEEGLKFMVYLQKENIIDESGMPKERFSAEFPKEGPSILRIQQVVRGDSAAYFCASSPAGRYSGANVLTFGAGSRLTVL.

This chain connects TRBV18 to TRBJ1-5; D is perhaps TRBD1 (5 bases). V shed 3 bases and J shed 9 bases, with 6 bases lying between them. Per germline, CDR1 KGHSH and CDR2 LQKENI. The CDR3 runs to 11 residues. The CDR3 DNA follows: TGTGCCAGCTCACCTGACAGGCCCCAGCATTTT. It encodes CASSPDRPQHF.